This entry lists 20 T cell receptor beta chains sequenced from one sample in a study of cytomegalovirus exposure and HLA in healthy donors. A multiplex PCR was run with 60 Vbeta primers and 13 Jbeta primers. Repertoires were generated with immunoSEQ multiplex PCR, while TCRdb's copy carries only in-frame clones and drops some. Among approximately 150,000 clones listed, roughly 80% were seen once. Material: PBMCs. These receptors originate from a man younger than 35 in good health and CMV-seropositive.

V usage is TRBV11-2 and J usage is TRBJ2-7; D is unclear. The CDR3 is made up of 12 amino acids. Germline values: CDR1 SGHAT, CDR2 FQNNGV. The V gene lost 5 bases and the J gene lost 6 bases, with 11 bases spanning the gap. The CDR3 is CASSPERFEQYF. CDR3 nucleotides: TGTGCCAGCAGCCCCGAGAGATTCGAGCAGTACTTC. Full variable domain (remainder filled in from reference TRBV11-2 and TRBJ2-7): EAGVAQSPRYKIIEKRQSVAFWCNPISGHATLYWYQQILGQGPKLLIQFQNNGVVDDSQLPKDRFSAERLKGVDSTLKIQPAKLEDSAVYLCASSPERFEQYFGPGTRLTVT.

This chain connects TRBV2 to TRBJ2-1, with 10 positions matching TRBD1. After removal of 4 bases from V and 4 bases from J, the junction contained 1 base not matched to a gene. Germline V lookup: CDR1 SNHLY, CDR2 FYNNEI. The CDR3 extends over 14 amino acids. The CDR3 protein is CASSGGQGYNEQFF. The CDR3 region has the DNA TGTGCCAGCAGTGGGGGACAGGGGTACAATGAGCAGTTCTTC. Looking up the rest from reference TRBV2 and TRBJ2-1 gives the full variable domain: EPEVTQTPSHQVTQMGQEVILRCVPISNHLYFYWYRQILGQKVEFLVSFYNNEISEKSEIFDDQFSVERPDGSNFTLKIRSTKLEDSAMYFCASSGGQGYNEQFFGPGTRLTVL.

The CDR3 sequence is CASNPSGGNEQFF. The CDR3 nucleotides are TGCGCCAGCAATCCGTCGGGAGGCAATGAGCAGTTCTTC. The chain links TRBV10-2 to TRBJ2-1; TRBD2 aligns across 7 bases. Germline CDR1 and CDR2: WSHSY and SAAADI. The CDR3 runs 13 residues. V shed 7 bases and J 6 bases; nucleotides not matched to a gene: 6.

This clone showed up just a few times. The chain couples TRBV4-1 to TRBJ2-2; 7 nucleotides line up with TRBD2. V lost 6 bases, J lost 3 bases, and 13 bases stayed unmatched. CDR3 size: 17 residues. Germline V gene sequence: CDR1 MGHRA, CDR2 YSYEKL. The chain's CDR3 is CASRFGGASGYTGELFF. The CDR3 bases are TGCGCCAGCAGATTCGGCGGCGCTAGCGGATACACCGGGGAGCTGTTTTTT.

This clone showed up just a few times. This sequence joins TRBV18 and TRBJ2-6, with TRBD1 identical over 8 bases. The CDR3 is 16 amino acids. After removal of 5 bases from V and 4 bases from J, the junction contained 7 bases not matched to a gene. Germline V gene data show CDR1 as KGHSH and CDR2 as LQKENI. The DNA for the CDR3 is TGTGCCAGCTCAGGGCAGGGGGCGGCCGGGGCCAACGTCCTGACTTTC. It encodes CASSGQGAAGANVLTF.

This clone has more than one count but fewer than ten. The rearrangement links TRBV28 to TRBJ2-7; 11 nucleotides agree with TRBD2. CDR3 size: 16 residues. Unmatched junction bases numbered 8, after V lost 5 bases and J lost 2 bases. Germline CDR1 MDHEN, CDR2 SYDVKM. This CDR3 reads CASSASVAGGPYEQYF. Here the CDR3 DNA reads TGTGCCAGCAGTGCCTCGGTAGCGGGAGGGCCCTACGAGCAGTACTTC.

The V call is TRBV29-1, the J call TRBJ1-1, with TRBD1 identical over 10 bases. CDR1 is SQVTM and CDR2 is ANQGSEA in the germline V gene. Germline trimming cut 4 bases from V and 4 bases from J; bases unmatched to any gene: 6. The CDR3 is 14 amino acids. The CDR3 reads CSVVLRDRGTEAFF. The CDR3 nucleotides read TGCAGCGTTGTCTTACGGGACAGGGGCACTGAAGCTTTCTTT. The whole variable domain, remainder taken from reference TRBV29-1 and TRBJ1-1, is SAVISQKPSRDICQRGTSLTIQCQVDSQVTMMFWYRQQPGQSLTLIATANQGSEATYESGFVIDKFPISRPNLTFSTLTVSNMSPEDSSIYLCSVVLRDRGTEAFFGQGTRLTVV.

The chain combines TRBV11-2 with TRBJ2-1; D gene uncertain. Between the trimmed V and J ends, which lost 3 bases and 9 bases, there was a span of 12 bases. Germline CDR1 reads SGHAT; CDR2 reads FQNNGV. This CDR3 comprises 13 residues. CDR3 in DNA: TGTGCCAGCAGCTTTGGGCCATTCGGTGAGCAGTTCTTC. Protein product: CASSFGPFGEQFF.

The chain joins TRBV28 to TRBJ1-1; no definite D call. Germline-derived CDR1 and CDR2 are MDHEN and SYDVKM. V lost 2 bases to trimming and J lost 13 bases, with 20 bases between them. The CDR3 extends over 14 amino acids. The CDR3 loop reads CASSLRGSGFYGFF. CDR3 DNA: TGTGCCAGCAGTTTACGGGGTTCGGGTTTTTATGGTTTCTTT.

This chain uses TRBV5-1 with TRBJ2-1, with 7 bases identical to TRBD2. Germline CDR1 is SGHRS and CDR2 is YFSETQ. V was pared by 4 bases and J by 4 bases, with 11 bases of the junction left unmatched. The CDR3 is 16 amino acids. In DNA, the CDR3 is TGCGCCAGCAGCCCCAATTGGGCGGGAGCATACAATGAGCAGTTCTTC. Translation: CASSPNWAGAYNEQFF. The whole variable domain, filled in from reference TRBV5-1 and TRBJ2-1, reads KAGVTQTPRYLIKTRGQQVTLSCSPISGHRSVSWYQQTPGQGLQFLFEYFSETQRNKGNFPGRFSGRQFSNSRSEMNVSTLELGDSALYLCASSPNWAGAYNEQFFGPGTRLTVL.

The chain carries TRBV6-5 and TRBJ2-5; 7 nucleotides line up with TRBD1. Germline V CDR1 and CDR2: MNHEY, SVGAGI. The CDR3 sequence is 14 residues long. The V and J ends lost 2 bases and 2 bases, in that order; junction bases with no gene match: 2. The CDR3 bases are TGTGCCAGCAGTTACGACAGGGTTCAAGAGACCCAGTACTTC. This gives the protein CASSYDRVQETQYF.

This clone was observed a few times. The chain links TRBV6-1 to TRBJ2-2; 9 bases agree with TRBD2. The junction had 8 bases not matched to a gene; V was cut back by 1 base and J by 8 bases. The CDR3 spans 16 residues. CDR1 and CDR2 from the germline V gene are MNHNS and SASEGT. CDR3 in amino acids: CASSEDPLAGFGELFF. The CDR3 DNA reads TGTGCCAGCAGTGAAGATCCTCTAGCGGGGTTTGGGGAGCTGTTTTTT.

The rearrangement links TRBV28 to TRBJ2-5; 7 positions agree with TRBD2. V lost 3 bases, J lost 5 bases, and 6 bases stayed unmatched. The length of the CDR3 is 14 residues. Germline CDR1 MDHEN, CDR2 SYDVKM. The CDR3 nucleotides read TGTGCCAGCAGTTTGGGGGGGGTCGGGGAGACCCAGTACTTC. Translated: CASSLGGVGETQYF.

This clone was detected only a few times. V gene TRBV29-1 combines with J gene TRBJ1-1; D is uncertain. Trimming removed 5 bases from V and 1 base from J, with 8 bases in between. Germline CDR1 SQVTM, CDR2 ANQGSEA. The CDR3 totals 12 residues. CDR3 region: CSVSGWNTEAFF. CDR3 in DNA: TGCAGCGTTTCGGGTTGGAACACTGAAGCTTTCTTT.

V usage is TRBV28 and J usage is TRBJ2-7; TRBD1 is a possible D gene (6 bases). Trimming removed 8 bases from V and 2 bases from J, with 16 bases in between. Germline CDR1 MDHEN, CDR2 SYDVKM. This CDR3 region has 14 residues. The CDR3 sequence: CASAPRRGTYEQYF. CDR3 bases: TGTGCCAGCGCCCCTCGCAGGGGAACCTACGAGCAGTACTTC.

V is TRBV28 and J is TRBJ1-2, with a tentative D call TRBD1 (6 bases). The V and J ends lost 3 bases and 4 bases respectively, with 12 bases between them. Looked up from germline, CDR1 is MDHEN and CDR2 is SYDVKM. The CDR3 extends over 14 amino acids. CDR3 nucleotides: TGTGCCAGCAGTTTGGCGGACAGTTCCTATGGCTACACCTTC. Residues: CASSLADSSYGYTF.

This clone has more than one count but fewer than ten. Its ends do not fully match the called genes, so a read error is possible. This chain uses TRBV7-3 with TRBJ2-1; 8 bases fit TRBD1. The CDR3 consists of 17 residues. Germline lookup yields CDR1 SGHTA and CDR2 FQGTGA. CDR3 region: CASRLTSRAGGFIEQFF. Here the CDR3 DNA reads TGTGCCAGCCGCTTAACATCTCGGGCAGGGGGCTTTATTGAGCAGTTCTTC.

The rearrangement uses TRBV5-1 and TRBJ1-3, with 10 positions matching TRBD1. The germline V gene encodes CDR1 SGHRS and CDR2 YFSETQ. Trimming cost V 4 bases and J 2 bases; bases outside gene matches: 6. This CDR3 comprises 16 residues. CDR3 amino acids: CASSARQGATGNTIYF. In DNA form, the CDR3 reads TGCGCCAGCAGCGCGAGACAGGGGGCGACTGGAAACACCATATATTTT.

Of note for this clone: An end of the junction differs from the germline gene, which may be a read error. The CDR3 here is CASGLTYADTEAFF. The CDR3 DNA sequence: TGTGCCAGCGGCTTAACCTATGCGGACACTGAAGCTTTCTTT. The chain carries TRBV7-9 and TRBJ1-1, with D hard to call. The CDR3 totals 14 residues. Germline loops: CDR1 SEHNR, CDR2 FQNEAQ (reference sequence).

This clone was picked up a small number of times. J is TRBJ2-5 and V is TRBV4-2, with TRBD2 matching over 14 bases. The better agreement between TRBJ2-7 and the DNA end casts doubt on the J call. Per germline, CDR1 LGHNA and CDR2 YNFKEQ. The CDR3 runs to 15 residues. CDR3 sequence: CASGGGTSGSYEQYF. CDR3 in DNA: TGTGCCAGCGGGGGAGGGACTAGCGGGAGCTACGAGCAGTACTTC.